These T cell receptor beta chains were read from a single sample in a study of CD8 T cells in Susac syndrome. TCRdb called the immunoSEQ multiplex PCR reads again in MiXCR, with one record for every CDR3 protein. This table holds 50,000 or so distinct CDR3 sequences, 90% to 95% found once. Specimen: CD8+ T cells from PBMCs. All receptors derive from a human donor with multiple sclerosis. Each CDR3 is given with its conserved first and last residue. The D gene is left open where the match is weak.

d_call: -; j_call: TRBJ2-3; v_call: TRBV5-6; cdr3_aa: CASTLLGGTDTQYF
d_call: -; j_call: TRBJ1-4; v_call: TRBV9; cdr3_aa: CASSVDGRQNEKLFF
d_call: TRBD2; j_call: TRBJ2-3; v_call: TRBV12-3/TRBV12-4; cdr3_aa: CASSLEAGRTDTQYF
d_call: -; j_call: TRBJ2-1; v_call: TRBV9; cdr3_aa: CASSTLEVQGPYNEQFF
d_call: -; j_call: TRBJ2-3; v_call: TRBV3-1; cdr3_aa: CASSLLLEAGTDTQYF
d_call: -; j_call: TRBJ2-7; v_call: TRBV9; cdr3_aa: CASSPGQADYEQYF
d_call: -; j_call: TRBJ1-1; v_call: TRBV29-1; cdr3_aa: CSVEGGEVTEAFF
d_call: -; j_call: TRBJ1-1; v_call: TRBV4-2; cdr3_aa: CASTHKGELVGAFF
d_call: -; j_call: TRBJ2-3; v_call: TRBV27; cdr3_aa: CASSLIAVRHPDTQYF
d_call: TRBD1; j_call: TRBJ1-1; v_call: TRBV7-9; cdr3_aa: CASGRQGAMNTEAFF
d_call: -; j_call: TRBJ2-5; v_call: TRBV6-1; cdr3_aa: CASSDVAVRGTQYF
d_call: -; j_call: TRBJ1-2; v_call: TRBV13; cdr3_aa: CASSLVGGTNYGYTF
d_call: -; j_call: TRBJ2-3; v_call: TRBV12-3/TRBV12-4; cdr3_aa: CASSLQPSTDTQYF
d_call: -; j_call: TRBJ2-2; v_call: TRBV12-5; cdr3_aa: CASGLVGSRGTGELFF